The 23 T cell receptor beta chains given below trace back to one sample, sequenced in a study of T-cell memory formation after mild COVID-19. TCRdb passed the 5' RACE reads through MiXCR, listing each CDR3 protein once. The profile shows more than 100,000 distinct CDR3 sequences, around 6.3% of them singletons. Sequencing was performed on PBMCs or a T cell subset sorted from them (not recorded which). The receptors come from an adult woman who had mild COVID-19 (a few samples of this study predate the infection). Cell type and time point are not known.

This clonotype was recorded many times. The chain has TRBV12-3 or TRBV12-4 and TRBJ2-7; either TRBD1 or TRBD2 may fit D (5 bases each). V lost 0 bases and J 0 bases, leaving 9 bases between the germline ends. The CDR3 has 15 residues. Here the CDR3 DNA reads TGTGCCAGCAGTTTAGCGTATGGGGGCTCCTACGAGCAGTACTTC. Its translation is CASSLAYGGSYEQYF.

This clonotype was found many times. The rearrangement joins TRBV4-1 to TRBJ2-5, with unresolved D. The germline V gene has CDR1 MGHRA and CDR2 YSYEKL. V shed 0 bases and J shed 2 bases, with 7 bases lying between them. This CDR3 region has 14 residues. The DNA of the CDR3 is TGCGCCAGCAGCCAAGATAACAAGCAAGAGACCCAGTACTTC. It specifies CASSQDNKQETQYF.

This clonotype showed up many times. The V call is TRBV11-2, the J call TRBJ1-1; D not resolved. The CDR3 is 14 amino acids. Trimming stripped 1 base from V and 1 base from J, with 7 bases between. Germline CDR1 SGHAT, CDR2 FQNNGV. The CDR3 here is CASSLGSANTEAFF. In DNA form, the CDR3 reads TGTGCCAGCAGCTTAGGGTCCGCGAACACTGAAGCTTTCTTT.

There are many counts of this clonotype. The chain joins TRBV5-5 to TRBJ1-1; no firm D call. The CDR3 totals 15 residues. V lost 1 base to trimming and J lost 0 bases, with 10 bases between them. CDR1 SGHKS and CDR2 YYEKEE come from the germline V gene (reference sequence). CDR3 region: CASSLNPTVNTEAFF. CDR3 sequence (DNA): TGTGCCAGCAGCTTGAATCCGACGGTGAACACTGAAGCTTTCTTT.

Details on this clonotype: This may arise from a read error, as a much more abundant clone is one base away. The CDR3 DNA reads as TGTGCCAGAATCCTACAGTCGAGACAGAGCACAGATACGCAGTATTTT. This translates into CARILQSRQSTDTQYF. The J gene is TRBJ2-3, the V gene TRBV7-8; D perhaps matches TRBD1 (5 bases). The CDR3 totals 16 residues. The germline CDR1 and CDR2 sequences are SGHVS and FQNEAQ. Trimming removed 9 bases from V and 0 bases from J, with 19 bases in between.

The V and J genes are TRBV18 and TRBJ2-7; D gene uncertain. Trimming pared 0 bases from V and 5 bases from J, leaving 8 bases between. Germline V lookup: CDR1 KGHSH, CDR2 LQKENI. The CDR3 loop spans 13 amino acids. CDR3 in DNA: TGTGCCAGCTCACCACCGTGGGCAGACGAGCAGTACTTC. Amino acid sequence: CASSPPWADEQYF.

The CDR3 protein is CASSLSPTGMNTEAFF. The CDR3 nucleotides are TGCGCCAGCAGCTTGAGTCCTACAGGAATGAACACTGAAGCTTTCTTT. V gene TRBV5-1 combines with J gene TRBJ1-1; perhaps TRBD1 as D (5 bases). CDR3 length equals 16 residues. Trimming took 1 base from V and 0 from J, leaving 13 bases between them. Germline V gene data show CDR1 as SGHRS and CDR2 as YFSETQ.

At least ten counts were recorded for this clonotype. The chain carries TRBV4-1 and TRBJ2-1; 13 bases match TRBD2. The CDR3 has 14 residues. V gave up 6 bases and J gave up 8 bases; unmatched junction bases: 4. Germline-derived CDR1 and CDR2 are MGHRA and YSYEKL. DNA for the CDR3: TGCGCCAGCAGGACTAGCGGGAGGTCGGATGAGCAGTTCTTC. It yields the protein CASRTSGRSDEQFF.

This clonotype was seen many times. This chain links TRBV24-1 with TRBJ2-1; 13 nucleotides line up with TRBD2. The V and J ends lost 6 bases and 10 bases, in that order; junction bases with no gene match: 17. This CDR3 contains 18 residues. Germline V lookup: CDR1 KGHDR, CDR2 SFDVKD. The CDR3 protein is CATSTHGAGLAGDGEQFF. The CDR3 DNA reads as TGTGCCACCAGTACCCATGGCGCCGGACTAGCGGGAGACGGGGAGCAGTTCTTC.

This clonotype occurred a few times. The chain links TRBV5-6 to TRBJ2-2, with D perhaps assigned TRBD1 or TRBD2 (6 bases each). V was clipped by 3 bases and J by 5 bases, with 17 bases between them. The CDR3 runs to 16 residues. Germline CDR1 SGHDT, CDR2 YYEEEE. CDR3 sequence reads: CASSSFGGLRTGELFF. The CDR3 bases are TGTGCCAGCAGCTCCTTCGGGGGCCTAAGAACCGGGGAGCTGTTTTTT. Combining the CDR3 with reference TRBV5-6 and TRBJ2-2 gives the whole variable domain DAGVTQSPTHLIKTRGQQVTLRCSPKSGHDTVSWYQQALGQGPQFIFQYYEEEERQRGNFPDRFSGHQFPNYSSELNVNALLLGDSALYLCASSSFGGLRTGELFFGEGSRLTVL.

This clonotype was seen at least ten times. The chain recombines TRBV6-5 with TRBJ2-7; 12 bases agree with TRBD2. Germline CDR1 and CDR2: MNHEY and SVGAGI. This CDR3 is 17 amino acids long. With 6 bases clipped from V and 0 bases from J, the junction kept 9 bases outside the gene matches. The CDR3 is CASSRRETSGSSYEQYF. The CDR3 coding sequence is TGTGCCAGCAGCCGACGGGAGACTAGCGGGAGCTCCTACGAGCAGTACTTC.

This clonotype was recorded a few times. This chain links TRBV20-1 with TRBJ2-7; D is possibly TRBD1 (6 bases). Looked up from germline, CDR1 is DFQATT and CDR2 is SNEGSKA (reference sequence). Trimming removed 3 bases from V and 4 bases from J, with 10 bases in between. This CDR3 spans 12 amino acids. The CDR3 nucleotides are TGCAGTGCTAGTCAGGGGATGTACGAGCAGTACTTC. This translates into CSASQGMYEQYF.

This chain links TRBV24-1 with TRBJ2-1; 13 bases agree with TRBD2. This CDR3 is 14 amino acids long. The trim removed 9 bases at V and 8 bases at J, leaving 6 bases unmatched. The V gene's germline CDR1 is KGHDR and CDR2 SFDVKD. CDR3 nucleotides: TGTGCCACCCGGACTAGCGGGAGAACTGATGAGCAGTTCTTC. Its protein is CATRTSGRTDEQFF.

This clonotype was detected a few times. The V and J genes are TRBV5-1 and TRBJ1-4; D is undetermined. V lost 0 bases, J lost 6 bases, and 9 bases lay in between. The CDR3 is 14 amino acids. CDR1 and CDR2 (germline): SGHRS, YFSETQ. CDR3 nucleotides: TGCGCCAGCAGCTTGGCCAGGTCTGATGAAAAACTGTTTTTT. The encoded protein is CASSLARSDEKLFF.

This clonotype was seen at least ten times. J is TRBJ2-1 and V is TRBV4-2, with 7 bases identical to TRBD2. The CDR3 has 18 residues. Germline V lookup: CDR1 LGHNA, CDR2 YNFKEQ. V was pared by 0 bases and J by 7 bases, with 15 bases of the junction left unmatched. CDR3 region: CASSQEVSLWTRGNEQFF. The CDR3 DNA follows: TGTGCCAGCAGCCAAGAGGTTTCCCTCTGGACTAGGGGTAATGAGCAGTTCTTC.

The genes are TRBV12-3 or TRBV12-4 and TRBJ2-7; D may be TRBD1 (7 bases). The CDR3 is 12 amino acids. V was pared by 7 bases and J by 3 bases, with 10 bases between. The CDR3, as DNA: TGTGCCAGCACCCAGGGGGGCTACGAGCAGTACTTC. This encodes CASTQGGYEQYF.

In this sample, this clonotype turned up many times. The rearrangement links TRBV29-1 to TRBJ2-7; weak D call: TRBD2 (5 bases). The CDR3 spans 13 residues. Germline V gene lookup returns CDR1 SQVTM and CDR2 ANQGSEA. Trimming stripped 4 bases from V and 3 bases from J, with 13 bases between. CDR3 nucleotide sequence: TGCAGCGTTGGACGGGGATGGGGCTACGAGCAGTACTTC. Protein product: CSVGRGWGYEQYF.

This chain joins TRBV6-6 and TRBJ2-5; 10 bases fit TRBD2. Germline V gene sequence: CDR1 MNHNY, CDR2 SVGAGI (reference sequence). Losses at the gene ends were 4 bases for V and 2 bases for J; bases not matched to a gene: 19. The CDR3 contains 20 residues. CDR3 sequence reads: CASSSLSGRAIGRAQETQYF. The CDR3 DNA reads as TGTGCCAGCAGTTCCCTAAGCGGGAGGGCTATCGGGAGGGCTCAAGAGACCCAGTACTTC.

This clonotype was seen at least ten times. The V and J genes are TRBV12-3 or TRBV12-4 and TRBJ2-3, with D tentatively TRBD1 (6 bases). Deletions cut 2 bases from V and 6 bases from J, with 12 bases between. CDR3 length: 14 amino acids. CDR3 sequence (DNA): TGTGCCAGCAGTTTACGGCAGGGGTGGGATACGCAGTATTTT. Translating it yields CASSLRQGWDTQYF.

This clonotype was seen repeatedly, ten times or more. The genes are TRBV7-2 and TRBJ2-3; no reliable D call. The CDR3 is 13 residues long. The V gene lost 1 base and the J gene lost 5 bases, with 7 bases spanning the gap. Germline V gene data show CDR1 as SGHTA and CDR2 as FQGNSA. The CDR3 sequence is CASSLGPQDTQYF. The CDR3 DNA reads TGTGCCAGCAGCTTAGGCCCCCAAGATACGCAGTATTTT.

This clonotype occurred many times. The chain has TRBV14 and TRBJ2-1; 8 positions agree with TRBD1. CDR1 SGHDN and CDR2 FVKESK come from the germline V gene. The CDR3 length is 15 residues. With V trimmed by 4 bases and J by 8 bases, 10 bases remained unmatched. DNA for the CDR3: TGTGCCAGCAGCCTTCCCCAGACAGGGGCCCATGAGCAGTTCTTC. This codes for CASSLPQTGAHEQFF.

The chain couples TRBV6-1 to TRBJ1-3, with D possibly TRBD1 on 6 matching bases. Germline CDR1 and CDR2: MNHNS and SASEGT. With 5 bases removed from V and 0 bases from J, the gap between germline ends came to 11 bases. The CDR3 is 15 amino acids. CDR3 DNA: TGTGCCAGCAGTCCCCGGACAGTCTCTGGAAACACCATATATTTT. Amino acid sequence: CASSPRTVSGNTIYF.

The chain joins TRBV11-2 to TRBJ2-4; D remains unclear. V was pared by 5 bases and J by 7 bases, with 15 bases between. CDR1 and CDR2 (germline): SGHAT, FQNNGV. This CDR3 region has 14 residues. CDR3 amino acids: CASSPLVGWNIQYF. In DNA, the CDR3 is TGTGCCAGCAGCCCCCTGGTGGGGTGGAACATTCAGTACTTC. The full variable domain, its missing parts supplied by reference TRBV11-2 and TRBJ2-4, is EAGVAQSPRYKIIEKRQSVAFWCNPISGHATLYWYQQILGQGPKLLIQFQNNGVVDDSQLPKDRFSAERLKGVDSTLKIQPAKLEDSAVYLCASSPLVGWNIQYFGAGTRLSVL.